This T cell receptor (beta chain) was captured in a study of blood T cells in healthy people across ages. Study-wide points: With age, beta diversity per million T cells declined roughly linearly, significantly by 30 to 40.

For this clonotype: Its antigen is not identified.

A second PCR of about 7 to 12 cycles used a sample-barcoded 5' primer and a J-beta primer mix. Template switching added a 12-random-nucleotide identifier to every cDNA molecule. TCRdb analysed the 5' RACE reads with MiXCR anew, one entry per CDR3 protein. The sample includes 1.5 million to 2 million distinct CDR3 sequences, 34% seen only once; the top ten take approximately 10%. This CDR3 contains 16 residues. V was pared by 3 bases and J by 7 bases, with 9 bases of the junction left unmatched. CDR1 is SGHDT, CDR2 YYEEEE, per germline. The sequence was collected from a woman under 40 in good health. The sequenced sample was blood. This rearrangement joins TRBV5-6 to TRBJ2-1; 11 nucleotides align to TRBD2. CDR3 sequence: CASSWGLAEVGNEQFF. The CDR3 DNA is TGTGCCAGCAGCTGGGGACTAGCGGAAGTGGGGAATGAGCAGTTCTTC.